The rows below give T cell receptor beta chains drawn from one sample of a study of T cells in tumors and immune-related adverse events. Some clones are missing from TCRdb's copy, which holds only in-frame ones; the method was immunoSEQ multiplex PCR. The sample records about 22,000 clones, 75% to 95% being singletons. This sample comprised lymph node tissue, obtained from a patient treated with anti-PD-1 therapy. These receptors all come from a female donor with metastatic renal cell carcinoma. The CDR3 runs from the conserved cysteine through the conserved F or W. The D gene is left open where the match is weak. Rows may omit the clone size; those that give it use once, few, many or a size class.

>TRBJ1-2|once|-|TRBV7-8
CASSLEGHPVGGYTF
TGTGCCAGCAGCTTAGAGGGCCACCCGGTGGGTGGCTACACCTTC
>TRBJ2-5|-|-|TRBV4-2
CASSQGGETQYF
TGTGCCAGCAGCCAAGGCGGGGAGACCCAGTACTTC
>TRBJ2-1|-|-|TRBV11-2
CASSKSQVGEQFF
TGTGCCAGCAGTAAATCACAGGTCGGGGAGCAGTTCTTC
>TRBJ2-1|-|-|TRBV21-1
CASSKHGCGGAYEQFF
TGTGCCAGCAGCAAACACGGCTGCGGGGGGGCCTATGAGCAGTTCTTC
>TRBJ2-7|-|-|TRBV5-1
CASSYQGPTSYEQYF
TGCGCCAGCAGCTACCAGGGACCGACGTCCTACGAGCAGTACTTC
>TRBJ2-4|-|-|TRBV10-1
CASSERRESNIQYF
TGCGCCAGCAGTGAGCGTCGGGAGTCAAACATTCAGTACTTC
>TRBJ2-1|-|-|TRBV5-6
CASSLASGGQSSYNEQFF
TGTGCCAGCAGCTTGGCCTCCGGGGGGCAGAGCTCCTACAATGAGCAGTTCTTC
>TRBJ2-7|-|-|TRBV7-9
CASSLAGWGEQYF
TGTGCCAGCAGCTTAGCGGGTTGGGGCGAGCAGTACTTC
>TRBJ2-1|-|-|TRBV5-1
CASSLGEGRGNEQFF
TGCGCCAGCAGCTTAGGAGAGGGACGGGGGAATGAGCAGTTCTTC
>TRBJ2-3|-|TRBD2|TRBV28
CASSLLIQRESIDTQYF
TGTGCCAGCAGTTTACTTATCCAGCGGGAGAGTATAGATACGCAGTATTTT
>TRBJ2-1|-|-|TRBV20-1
CSALFNEQFF
TGCAGTGCGTTGTTCAATGAGCAGTTCTTC
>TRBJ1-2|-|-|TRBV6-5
CASRNNRVVDGYTF
TGTGCCAGCAGAAATAACAGGGTCGTGGATGGCTACACCTTC
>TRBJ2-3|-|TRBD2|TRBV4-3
CASSPIGTSGDTQYF
TGCGCCAGCAGCCCGATAGGGACTAGCGGAGATACGCAGTATTTT
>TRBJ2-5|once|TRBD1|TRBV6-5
CASSYLGDRQETQYF
TGTGCCAGCAGTTACCTGGGGGACAGACAAGAGACCCAGTACTTC
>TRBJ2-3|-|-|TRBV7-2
CASSSEGRGTDTQYF
TGTGCCAGCAGCTCCGAGGGGCGGGGCACAGATACGCAGTATTTT
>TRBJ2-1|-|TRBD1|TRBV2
CASNFRDRVYNEQFF
TGTGCCAGCAATTTCCGGGACAGGGTGTACAATGAGCAGTTCTTC
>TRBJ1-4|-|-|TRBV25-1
CASSEARSGTWFEKLFF
TGTGCCAGCAGTGAAGCCAGGTCCGGCACATGGTTTGAAAAACTGTTTTTT
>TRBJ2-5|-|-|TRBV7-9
CASSETGTWGMETQYF
TGTGCCAGCAGCGAAACAGGGACCTGGGGCATGGAGACCCAGTACTTC
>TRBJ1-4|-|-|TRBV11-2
CASSSTEPANEKLFF
TGTGCCAGCAGCTCCACTGAACCGGCTAATGAAAAACTGTTTTTT
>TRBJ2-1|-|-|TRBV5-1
CASSPPSYNEQFF
TGCGCCAGCAGCCCCCCCAGCTACAATGAGCAGTTCTTC
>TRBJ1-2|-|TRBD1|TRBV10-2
CASRGTGVNYGYTF
TGCGCCAGCAGGGGGACAGGGGTTAACTATGGCTACACCTTC
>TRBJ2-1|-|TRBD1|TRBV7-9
CASNAAGQARYNEQFF
TGTGCCAGCAACGCCGCGGGACAGGCCAGATACAATGAGCAGTTCTTC
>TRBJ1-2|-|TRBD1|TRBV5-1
CASSRDRVDGYTF
TGCGCCAGCAGCCGGGACAGGGTAGATGGCTACACCTTC
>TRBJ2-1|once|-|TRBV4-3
CASSQALQRANEQFF
TGCGCCAGCAGCCAAGCACTCCAACGAGCCAATGAGCAGTTCTTC